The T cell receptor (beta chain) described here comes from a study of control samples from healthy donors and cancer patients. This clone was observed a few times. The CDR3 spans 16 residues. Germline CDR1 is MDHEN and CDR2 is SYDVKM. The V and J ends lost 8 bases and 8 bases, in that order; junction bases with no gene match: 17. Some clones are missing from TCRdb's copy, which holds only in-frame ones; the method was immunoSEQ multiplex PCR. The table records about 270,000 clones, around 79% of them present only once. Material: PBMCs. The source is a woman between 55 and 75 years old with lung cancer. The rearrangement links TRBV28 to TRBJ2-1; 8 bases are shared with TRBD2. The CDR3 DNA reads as TGTGCCAGCCTGGGGGGGGCTAGCGGGCTTCGAGATGAGCAGTTCTTC. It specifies CASLGGASGLRDEQFF.